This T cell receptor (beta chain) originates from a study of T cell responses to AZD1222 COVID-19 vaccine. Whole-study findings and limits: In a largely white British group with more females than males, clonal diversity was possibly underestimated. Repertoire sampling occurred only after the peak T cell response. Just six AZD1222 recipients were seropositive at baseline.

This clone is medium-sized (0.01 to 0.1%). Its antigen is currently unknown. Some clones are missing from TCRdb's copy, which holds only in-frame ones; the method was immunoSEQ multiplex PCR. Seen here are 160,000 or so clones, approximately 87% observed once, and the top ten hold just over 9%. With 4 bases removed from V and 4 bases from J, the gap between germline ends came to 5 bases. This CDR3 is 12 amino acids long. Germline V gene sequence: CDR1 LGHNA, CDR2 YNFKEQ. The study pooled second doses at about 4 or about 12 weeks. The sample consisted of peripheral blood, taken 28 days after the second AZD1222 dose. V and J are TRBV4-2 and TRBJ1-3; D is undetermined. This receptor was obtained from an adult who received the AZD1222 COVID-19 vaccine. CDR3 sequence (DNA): TGTGCCAGCAGCCGGGCCGGAAACACCATATATTTT. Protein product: CASSRAGNTIYF.